One and the same sample provided the 27 T cell receptor beta chains below, sequenced in a study of shared clonotypes between healthy human individuals. Data came from immunoSEQ multiplex PCR; TCRdb stores just in-frame clones and leaves some out. The sample has a few million clones; more than 85% are singletons. The specimen was naive CD4+ T cells from PBMCs. Subset reported: CD45RA+ positively selected. These TCRs come from a man younger than 35 in good health. Some clones in this sample may be carry-over from other donors' samples.

The V gene is TRBV19, the J gene TRBJ2-1; D unclear. This CDR3 region has 11 residues. Germline V gene data show CDR1 as LNHDA and CDR2 as SQIVND (reference sequence). The ends were cut back, 1 base at V and 9 bases at J, with 4 bases in the middle. The CDR3 bases are TGTGCCAGTAGTATAGGGGCTGAGCAGTTCTTC. Its translation is CASSIGAEQFF.

V gene TRBV7-3 combines with J gene TRBJ2-5; no reliable D call. Trimming removed 1 base from V and 2 bases from J, with 8 bases in between. CDR3 length equals 14 residues. CDR1 and CDR2 (germline): SGHTA, FQGTGA. The CDR3 is CASSLRHRQETQYF. In DNA, the CDR3 is TGTGCCAGCAGCTTAAGACACCGTCAAGAGACCCAGTACTTC.

This clone was counted only a few times. Other nucleotide sequences in the sample specify the same CDR3. The V gene is TRBV5-1, the J gene TRBJ2-1; maybe TRBD2 (6 bases). Trimming took 4 bases from V and 3 from J, leaving 8 bases between them. The CDR3 consists of 13 residues. CDR1 and CDR2 from the germline V gene are SGHRS and YFSETQ. For the CDR3, the DNA is TGCGCCAGCAGCCCGGGAGACTACAATGAGCAGTTCTTC. Encoded protein: CASSPGDYNEQFF.

Points on this clone: At the DNA level, this CDR3 is encoded by other sequences in the same sample as well. This rearrangement joins TRBV5-1 to TRBJ2-1; 12 bases fit TRBD2. The CDR3 is 16 residues long. The V gene end was trimmed by 4 bases and the J gene end by 2 bases; junction bases not matched to a gene: 4. The germline V gene encodes CDR1 SGHRS and CDR2 YFSETQ. CDR3 coding DNA: TGCGCCAGCAGCCTAGGACTAGCGGGACCCTACAATGAGCAGTTCTTC. This sequence encodes CASSLGLAGPYNEQFF. The whole variable domain, remainder taken from reference TRBV5-1 and TRBJ2-1, is KAGVTQTPRYLIKTRGQQVTLSCSPISGHRSVSWYQQTPGQGLQFLFEYFSETQRNKGNFPGRFSGRQFSNSRSEMNVSTLELGDSALYLCASSLGLAGPYNEQFFGPGTRLTVL.

The chain carries TRBV18 and TRBJ2-5; maybe TRBD2 (5 bases). Germline V gene data show CDR1 as KGHSH and CDR2 as LQKENI. CDR3 length equals 10 residues. V lost 11 bases and J lost 9, with 13 bases in between. The CDR3 loop is CAGGPYPQYF. DNA for the CDR3: TGTGCCGGAGGACCGTACCCCCAGTACTTC.

This chain uses TRBV7-9 with TRBJ2-3, with TRBD2 identical over 11 bases. V trimming: 3 bases; J trimming: 15 bases; junction bases outside the gene matches: 11. From germline, CDR1 is SEHNR and CDR2 FQNEAQ (reference sequence). The CDR3 spans 14 residues. The CDR3 DNA sequence: TGTGCCAGCAGCTTCATCCCGACTAGCGGGGTTTTTTATTTT. It is translated as CASSFIPTSGVFYF.

The rearrangement links TRBV28 to TRBJ2-6, with TRBD2 identical over 8 bases. Germline loops: CDR1 MDHEN, CDR2 SYDVKM. Losses at the gene ends were 7 bases for V and 3 bases for J; bases not matched to a gene: 5. This CDR3 contains 15 residues. CDR3 in amino acids: CASTRTSFGANVLTF. The CDR3 bases are TGTGCCAGCACAAGGACTAGCTTTGGGGCCAACGTCCTGACTTTC.

CDR3: CASSPVFAAGPEKLFF. The DNA for the CDR3 is TGTGCCAGCTCACCAGTATTCGCGGCCGGGCCTGAAAAACTGTTTTTT. The rearrangement uses TRBV18 and TRBJ1-4; no firm D call. Germline-derived CDR1 and CDR2 are KGHSH and LQKENI. Trimming removed 2 bases from V and 7 bases from J, with 17 bases in between. The CDR3 sequence is 16 residues long. The full variable domain, completed using reference TRBV18 and TRBJ1-4, is NAGVMQNPRHLVRRRGQEARLRCSPMKGHSHVYWYRQLPEEGLKFMVYLQKENIIDESGMPKERFSAEFPKEGPSILRIQQVVRGDSAAYFCASSPVFAAGPEKLFFGSGTQLSVL.

About this clone: Other DNA sequences from this sample encode an identical CDR3 as well. The chain combines TRBV7-9 with TRBJ1-1; TRBD1 is a possible D gene (5 bases). Germline-derived CDR1 and CDR2 are SEHNR and FQNEAQ (reference sequence). Trimming cost V 6 bases and J 5 bases, with 13 bases left between them. The CDR3 consists of 13 residues. The CDR3 nucleotides read TGTGCCAGCAGTTCTCAGGGAGGGACTGAAGCTTTCTTT. This encodes CASSSQGGTEAFF.

The chain uses TRBV5-1 and TRBJ2-1; maybe TRBD2 (7 bases). The CDR3 extends over 14 amino acids. V dropped 3 bases and J dropped 7 bases, with 14 bases sitting between them. CDR1 SGHRS and CDR2 YFSETQ come from the germline V gene. The CDR3 loop reads CASSSLRGANEQFF. The CDR3 nucleotides are TGCGCCAGCAGCTCCCTTCGGGGGGCGAATGAGCAGTTCTTC.

This chain links TRBV6-4 with TRBJ1-2; D is unresolved. The CDR3 spans 13 residues. The germline V gene has CDR1 MRHNA and CDR2 SNTAGT. V was trimmed by 4 bases and J by 4 bases, leaving 10 bases between them. The CDR3 DNA sequence: TGTGCCAGCAGTGGGGCATTCGGCTATGGCTACACCTTC. Its protein product is CASSGAFGYGYTF.

The sample holds one count of this clone. The CDR3 loop is CASSSRQVTYNEQFF. CDR3 DNA: TGTGCCAGCAGTTCCAGACAGGTGACCTACAATGAGCAGTTCTTC. The chain employs TRBV28 and TRBJ2-1, with TRBD1 as a possible D gene (6 bases). Trimming stripped 4 bases from V and 2 bases from J, with 12 bases between. Germline V gives CDR1 MDHEN, CDR2 SYDVKM. The CDR3 spans 15 residues.

The CDR3 here is CASSQDARIEAFF. In DNA, the CDR3 is TGCGCCAGCAGCCAAGATGCCAGAATTGAAGCTTTCTTT. The rearrangement uses TRBV4-3 and TRBJ1-1, with D uncertain. This CDR3 is 13 amino acids long. The germline V gene has CDR1 LGHNA and CDR2 YSLEER. V was clipped by 0 bases and J by 7 bases, with 9 bases between them.

The J gene is TRBJ2-3, the V gene TRBV15, with 7 bases identical to TRBD2. CDR1 is LNHNV, CDR2 YYDKDF, per germline (reference sequence). The CDR3 is made up of 17 amino acids. V lost 4 bases and J lost 2; bases outside the gene matches: 12. CDR3 sequence (DNA): TGTGCCACCAGCATCCATCCTAAGCGGGGATACACAGATACGCAGTATTTT. This sequence encodes CATSIHPKRGYTDTQYF.

This clone was seen a handful of times. The chain links TRBV18 to TRBJ1-5, with unresolved D. This CDR3 has 12 amino acids. V was pared by 5 bases and J by 4 bases, with 6 bases between. Germline CDR1 is KGHSH and CDR2 is LQKENI. CDR3 protein: CASSTRNQPQHF. In DNA form, the CDR3 reads TGTGCCAGCTCAACCCGGAATCAGCCCCAGCATTTT.

V usage is TRBV7-3 and J usage is TRBJ1-1, with 7 bases fitting TRBD1. V was clipped by 6 bases and J by 3 bases; unmatched bases: 4. This CDR3 has 13 amino acids. Germline V CDR1 and CDR2: SGHTA, FQGTGA. Here the CDR3 DNA reads TGTGCCAGCAGAGCAGGGGGTGACACTGAAGCTTTCTTT. The encoded protein is CASRAGGDTEAFF.

This chain joins TRBV21-1 and TRBJ2-4; the D call TRBD1 from the table was never checked on the DNA. TRBV21-1 is an annotated pseudogene. CDR3 length equals 17 residues. CDR3 in DNA: TGTGCCAGCAGTCGACAGGGCCTTGATATCGGCAAAAACATTCAGTACTTC. This encodes CASSRQGLDIGKNIQYF.

The chain combines TRBV5-1 with TRBJ2-3; 11 bases align to TRBD2. Trimming took 1 base from V and 5 from J; bases not matched to a gene: 3. The CDR3 loop spans 15 amino acids. CDR1 and CDR2 (germline): SGHRS, YFSETQ. The CDR3 here is CASSLMTSGEDTQYF. The DNA of the CDR3 is TGCGCCAGCAGCTTGATGACTAGCGGGGAAGATACGCAGTATTTT.

This sequence joins TRBV7-8 and TRBJ2-1; 8 nucleotides align to TRBD2. The CDR3 has 15 amino acids. Trimming cost V 2 bases and J 8 bases; bases outside gene matches: 8. From germline, CDR1 is SGHVS and CDR2 FQNEAQ. The CDR3 is CASSLRGRSIYEQFF. The CDR3 DNA reads TGTGCCAGCAGCTTACGCGGGAGGAGCATATATGAGCAGTTCTTC.

The table lists this clone with a count of one. The chain uses TRBV30 and TRBJ2-1; the D is unclear. The V end lost 1 base, the J end lost 4 bases, and 11 bases lay between the germline ends. This CDR3 spans 14 amino acids. Per germline, CDR1 GTSNPN and CDR2 SVGIG (reference sequence). CDR3 residues: CAWSARFSYNEQFF. Here the CDR3 DNA reads TGTGCCTGGAGTGCGAGGTTCTCGTACAATGAGCAGTTCTTC.

This CDR3 reads CAISRAGGPLGEQYF. CDR3 DNA: TGTGCCATCAGCCGAGCGGGAGGCCCTCTCGGTGAGCAGTACTTC. The rearrangement links TRBV10-3 to TRBJ2-7, with 9 bases matching TRBD2. The germline gives CDR1 ENHRY, CDR2 SYGVKD. The CDR3 is 15 residues long. Trimming at V came to 6 bases and at J to 7 bases, leaving 13 bases not matched to a gene.

V usage is TRBV6-1 and J usage is TRBJ2-5; 8 nucleotides line up with TRBD2. The junction had 4 bases not matched to a gene; V was cut back by 0 bases and J by 4 bases. The CDR3 contains 15 residues. The germline gives CDR1 MNHNS, CDR2 SASEGT. As DNA, the CDR3 is TGTGCCAGCAGTGAAGCACCCGGGAGGGGAGAGACCCAGTACTTC. Translated: CASSEAPGRGETQYF.

With regard to this clone: This CDR3 is also generated by other DNA sequences in the sample. The chain joins TRBV10-3 to TRBJ2-7; D ambiguous. The CDR3 runs 14 residues. V shed 0 bases and J shed 2 bases, with 8 bases lying between them. Germline V gene lookup returns CDR1 ENHRY and CDR2 SYGVKD. This CDR3 is CAISESGGPYEQYF. The CDR3 DNA reads as TGTGCCATCAGTGAGTCAGGCGGACCCTACGAGCAGTACTTC.

The rearrangement joins TRBV7-3 to TRBJ1-2; 11 bases are a match to TRBD1. The CDR3 is 15 residues long. The germline V gene has CDR1 SGHTA and CDR2 FQGTGA. V shed 5 bases and J 3 bases; nucleotides not matched to a gene: 5. The chain's CDR3 is CASSPGTGGDYGYTF. CDR3 DNA sequence: TGTGCCAGCAGCCCCGGGACAGGGGGTGACTATGGCTACACCTTC.

This chain uses TRBV5-8 with TRBJ1-3; TRBD1 matches 7 bases. The CDR3 loop spans 14 amino acids. V lost 4 bases to trimming and J lost 1 base; unmatched junction nucleotides: 2. Per the germline V gene, CDR1 is SGHTS and CDR2 is YDEGEE. The CDR3 protein is CASSPGQSGNTIYF. In DNA form, the CDR3 reads TGTGCCAGCAGCCCGGGACAGTCTGGAAACACCATATATTTT.

The V call is TRBV28, the J call TRBJ1-4; D is uncertain. Trimming pared 5 bases from V and 8 bases from J, leaving 15 bases between. The CDR3 is 14 residues long. The germline V gene has CDR1 MDHEN and CDR2 SYDVKM. The CDR3 DNA reads TGTGCCAGCAGTCCTACCGGGCTGGGAGAAAAACTGTTTTTT. It encodes CASSPTGLGEKLFF.

This clone was found once. CDR3 protein: CASSIDLAGIIDEQYF. CDR3 bases: TGTGCCAGTAGTATAGATCTCGCAGGGATTATCGACGAGCAGTACTTC. This chain uses TRBV19 with TRBJ2-7; the D gene is possibly TRBD1 (5 bases). The CDR3 totals 16 residues. Germline assignment: CDR1 LNHDA and CDR2 SQIVND (reference sequence). Trimming stripped 0 bases from V and 5 bases from J, with 17 bases between.